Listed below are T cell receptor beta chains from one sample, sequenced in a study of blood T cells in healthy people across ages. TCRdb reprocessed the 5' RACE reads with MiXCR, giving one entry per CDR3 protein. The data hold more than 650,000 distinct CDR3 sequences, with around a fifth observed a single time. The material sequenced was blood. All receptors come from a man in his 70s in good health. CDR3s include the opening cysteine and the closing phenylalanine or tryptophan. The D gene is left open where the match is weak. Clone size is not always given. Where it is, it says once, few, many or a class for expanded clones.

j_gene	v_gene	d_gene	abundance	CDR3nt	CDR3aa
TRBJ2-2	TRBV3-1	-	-	TGTGCCAGCAGCCAACGGGTTGCCGGGGAGCTGTTTTTT	CASSQRVAGELFF
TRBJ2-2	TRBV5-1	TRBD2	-	TGCGCCAGCAGCTTGGTGCTAGCGGGGACCGGGGAGCTGTTTTTT	CASSLVLAGTGELFF
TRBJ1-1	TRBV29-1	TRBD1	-	TGCAGCGTTGGGCAGGGGGAATGGGACACTGAAGCTTTCTTT	CSVGQGEWDTEAFF
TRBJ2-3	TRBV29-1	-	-	TGCAGCGTTTTCAGGGGAACAGATACGCAGTATTTT	CSVFRGTDTQYF
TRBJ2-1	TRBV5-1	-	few	TGCGCCAGCAGCCCCCGAGGCTCGACAACTTTGGATGAGCAGTTCTTC	CASSPRGSTTLDEQFF
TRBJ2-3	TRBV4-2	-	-	TGTGCCAGCAGCCAAGTCTGGCAGGGGAGAGTTGCAGATACGCAGTATTTT	CASSQVWQGRVADTQYF
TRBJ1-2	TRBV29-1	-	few	TGCAGCGTTGAAGACTACTATGGCTACACCTTC	CSVEDYYGYTF
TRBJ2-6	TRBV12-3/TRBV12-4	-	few	TGTGCCAGCAGTTTAGCGGCAGACACCTCTGGGGCCAACGTCCTGACTTTC	CASSLAADTSGANVLTF
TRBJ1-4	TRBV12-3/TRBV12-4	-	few	TGTGCCAGCAGGTCCTGGGGATATGATGAAAAACTGTTTTTT	CASRSWGYDEKLFF
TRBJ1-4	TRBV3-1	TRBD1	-	TGTGCCAGCAGCCATTCGGGACAGGGAGGGGAAAAACTGTTTTTT	CASSHSGQGGEKLFF
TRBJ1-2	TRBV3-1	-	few	TGTGCCAGCAGCTTAAGAGCCAATAACTATGGCTACACCTTC	CASSLRANNYGYTF
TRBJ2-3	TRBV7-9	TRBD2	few	TGTGCCAGCAGCTTAGGACGGGAAAGCGGGGGCCTCCAGTATTTT	CASSLGRESGGLQYF
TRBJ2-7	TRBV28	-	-	TGTGCCAGCAGTGAGGATAGACGGTACGAGCAGTACTTC	CASSEDRRYEQYF